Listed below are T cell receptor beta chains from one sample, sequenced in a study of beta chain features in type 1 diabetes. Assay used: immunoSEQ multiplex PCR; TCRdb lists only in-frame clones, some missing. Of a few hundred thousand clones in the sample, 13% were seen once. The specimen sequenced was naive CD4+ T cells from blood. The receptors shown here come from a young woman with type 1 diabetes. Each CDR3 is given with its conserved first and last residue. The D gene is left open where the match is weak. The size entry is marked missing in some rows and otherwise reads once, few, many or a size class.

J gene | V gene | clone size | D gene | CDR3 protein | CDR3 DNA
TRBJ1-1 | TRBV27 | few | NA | CASNPGEGTEAFF | TGTGCCAGCAACCCTGGGGAGGGGACTGAAGCTTTCTTT
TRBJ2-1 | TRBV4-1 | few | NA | CASSPLRGGVAYNEQFF | TGCGCCAGCAGCCCCCTAAGAGGGGGAGTGGCCTACAATGAGCAGTTCTTC
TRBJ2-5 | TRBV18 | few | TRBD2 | CASSMRSSGGETQYF | TGTGCCAGCTCAATGAGGAGTAGCGGGGGAGAGACCCAGTACTTC
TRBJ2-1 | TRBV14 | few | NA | CASRPGTAPYNEQFF | TGTGCCAGCAGGCCCGGGACTGCCCCCTACAATGAGCAGTTCTTC
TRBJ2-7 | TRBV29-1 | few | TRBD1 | CSVGQGVYYEQYF | TGCAGCGTAGGACAGGGTGTTTACTACGAGCAGTACTTC
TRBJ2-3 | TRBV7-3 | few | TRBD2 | CASSFFPGTSRRESQYF | TGTGCCAGCAGCTTTTTTCCCGGGACTAGCAGGCGGGAGTCGCAGTATTTT
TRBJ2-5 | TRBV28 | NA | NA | CASSDRETQYF | TGTGCCAGCAGCGACAGGGAGACCCAGTACTTC
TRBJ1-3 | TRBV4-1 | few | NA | CASSQERDGRNTIYF | TGCGCCAGCAGCCAAGAGCGGGACGGAAGAAACACCATATATTTT
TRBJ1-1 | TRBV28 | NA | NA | CASSLANTEAFF | TGTGCCAGCAGTTTGGCGAACACTGAAGCTTTCTTT
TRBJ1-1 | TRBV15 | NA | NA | CATSRVGQLNTEAFF | TGTGCCACCAGCAGAGTAGGACAGCTGAACACTGAAGCTTTCTTT
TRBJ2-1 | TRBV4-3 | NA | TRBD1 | CASSQDLTGSYNEQFF | TGCGCCAGCAGCCAAGATCTGACAGGGTCCTACAATGAGCAGTTCTTC
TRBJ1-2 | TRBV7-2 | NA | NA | CASSPYGGALNYGYTF | TGTGCCAGCAGCCCTTACGGGGGGGCCCTTAACTATGGCTACACCTTC
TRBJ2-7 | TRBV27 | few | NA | CASSRTAHSYEQYF | TGTGCCAGCAGTAGGACTGCCCACTCCTACGAGCAGTACTTC
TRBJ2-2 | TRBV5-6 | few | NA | CASSRDTNTGELFF | TGTGCCAGCAGCCGGGACACGAACACCGGGGAGCTGTTTTTT
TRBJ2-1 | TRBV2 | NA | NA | CASVGLTYNEQFF | TGTGCCAGTGTCGGACTCACCTACAATGAGCAGTTCTTC
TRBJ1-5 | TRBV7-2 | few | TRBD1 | CASSLTGGNQPQHF | TGTGCCAGCAGCTTGACAGGGGGCAATCAGCCCCAGCATTTT
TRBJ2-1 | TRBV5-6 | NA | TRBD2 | CASSLGTSPYNEQFF | TGTGCCAGCAGCTTGGGGACTAGCCCTTACAATGAGCAGTTCTTC
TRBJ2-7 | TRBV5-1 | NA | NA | CASSPDVDRSAGYEQYF | TGCGCCAGCAGCCCTGACGTAGACAGGTCCGCCGGCTACGAGCAGTACTTC
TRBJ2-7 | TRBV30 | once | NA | CAWSGFGGPSYEQYF | TGTGCCTGGAGTGGGTTCGGAGGGCCTTCCTACGAGCAGTACTTC
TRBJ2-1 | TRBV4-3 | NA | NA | CASSQVGIGGNEQFF | TGCGCCAGCAGCCAAGTAGGAATCGGGGGCAATGAGCAGTTCTTC
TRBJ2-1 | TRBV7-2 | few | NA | CASSLPGSASYNEQFF | TGTGCCAGCAGCTTACCCGGGAGTGCTTCCTACAATGAGCAGTTCTTC
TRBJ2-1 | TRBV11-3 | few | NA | CASSVGGGPPNEQFF | TGTGCCAGCAGTGTAGGGGGTGGTCCGCCCAATGAGCAGTTCTTC
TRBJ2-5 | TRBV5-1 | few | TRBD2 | CASSLASGMQETQYF | TGCGCCAGCAGCTTGGCCAGCGGGATGCAAGAGACCCAGTACTTC
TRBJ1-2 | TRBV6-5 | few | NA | CASRKETARSYGYTF | TGTGCCAGCAGAAAAGAGACCGCTCGGAGCTATGGCTACACCTTC
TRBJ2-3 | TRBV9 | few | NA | CASSVSGLTSTDTQYF | TGTGCCAGCAGCGTCAGCGGGTTGACTAGCACAGATACGCAGTATTTT
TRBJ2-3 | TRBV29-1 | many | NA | CSVEVRTDTQYF | TGCAGCGTTGAGGTGCGGACAGATACGCAGTATTTT
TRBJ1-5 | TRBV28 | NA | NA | CASSFQQALSNQPQHF | TGTGCCAGCAGTTTTCAACAGGCCCTTAGCAATCAGCCCCAGCATTTT
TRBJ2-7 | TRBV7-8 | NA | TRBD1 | CASSQPGQSYEQYF | TGTGCCAGCAGCCAGCCGGGACAGTCCTACGAGCAGTACTTC
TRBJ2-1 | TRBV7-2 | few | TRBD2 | CASGTSHNEQFF | TGTGCCAGCGGGACTAGTCACAATGAGCAGTTCTTC
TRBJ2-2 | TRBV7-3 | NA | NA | CASSLSIGDGELFF | TGTGCCAGCAGCTTAAGCATCGGGGACGGGGAGCTGTTTTTT
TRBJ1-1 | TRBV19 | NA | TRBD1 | CASSIEFTGDTEAFF | TGTGCCAGTAGTATAGAGTTTACAGGGGACACTGAAGCTTTCTTT
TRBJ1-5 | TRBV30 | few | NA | CAWGRGGDQPQHF | TGTGCCTGGGGGAGGGGCGGAGATCAGCCCCAGCATTTT
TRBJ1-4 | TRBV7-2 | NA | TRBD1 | CASSLDRGSNEKLFF | TGTGCCAGCAGCTTGGACAGGGGGTCTAATGAAAAACTGTTTTTT
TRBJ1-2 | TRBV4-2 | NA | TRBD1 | CASSLGQGPHGYTF | TGTGCCAGCAGTCTCGGACAGGGCCCCCATGGCTACACCTTC
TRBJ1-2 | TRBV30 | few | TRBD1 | CAWSVVRGIYGYTF | TGTGCCTGGAGTGTCGTCAGGGGGATCTATGGCTACACCTTC
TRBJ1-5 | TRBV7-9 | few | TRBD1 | CASSLGTGLFQPQHF | TGTGCCAGCAGCTTAGGGACAGGTTTGTTTCAGCCCCAGCATTTT